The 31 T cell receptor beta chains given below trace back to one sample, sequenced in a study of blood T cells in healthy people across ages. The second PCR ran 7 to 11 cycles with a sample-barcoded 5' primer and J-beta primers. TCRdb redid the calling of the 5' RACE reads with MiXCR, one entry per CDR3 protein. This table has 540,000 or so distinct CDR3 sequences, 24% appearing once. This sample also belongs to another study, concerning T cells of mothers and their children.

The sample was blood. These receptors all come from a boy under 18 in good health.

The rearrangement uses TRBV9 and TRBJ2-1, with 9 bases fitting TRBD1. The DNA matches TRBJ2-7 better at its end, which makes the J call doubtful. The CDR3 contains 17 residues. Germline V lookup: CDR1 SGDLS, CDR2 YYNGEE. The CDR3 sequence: CASSVVNLPGQGFEQYF. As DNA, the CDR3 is TGTGCCAGCAGCGTAGTAAATCTCCCGGGACAGGGTTTCGAGCAGTACTTC.

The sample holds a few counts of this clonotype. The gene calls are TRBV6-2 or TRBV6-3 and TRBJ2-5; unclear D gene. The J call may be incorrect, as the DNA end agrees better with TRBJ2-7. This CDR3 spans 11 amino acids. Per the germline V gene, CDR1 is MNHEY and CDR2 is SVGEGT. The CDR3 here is CASREIYEQYF. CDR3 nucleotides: TGTGCCAGCAGGGAGATTTACGAGCAGTACTTC.

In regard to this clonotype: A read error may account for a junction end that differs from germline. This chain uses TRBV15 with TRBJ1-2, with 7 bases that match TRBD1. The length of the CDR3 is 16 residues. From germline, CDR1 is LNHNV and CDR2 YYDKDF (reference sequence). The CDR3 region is CATSRDEGARNHGYTF. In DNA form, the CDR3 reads TGTGCCACCAGCAGAGATGAGGGGGCGCGTAACCATGGCTACACCTTC.

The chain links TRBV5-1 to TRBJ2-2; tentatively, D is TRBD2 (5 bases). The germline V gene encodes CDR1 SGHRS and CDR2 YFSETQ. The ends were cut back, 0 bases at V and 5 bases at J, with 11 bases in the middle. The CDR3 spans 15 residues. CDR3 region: CASSLENRGTGELFF. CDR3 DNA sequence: TGCGCCAGCAGCTTGGAAAACCGAGGGACCGGGGAGCTGTTTTTT.

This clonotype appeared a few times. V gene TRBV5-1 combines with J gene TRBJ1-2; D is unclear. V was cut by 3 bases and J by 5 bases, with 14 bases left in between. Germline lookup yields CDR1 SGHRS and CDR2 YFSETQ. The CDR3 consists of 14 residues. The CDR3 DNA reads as TGCGCCAGCAGCTCCGCGGGTCCGTATTATGGCTACACCTTC. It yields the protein CASSSAGPYYGYTF. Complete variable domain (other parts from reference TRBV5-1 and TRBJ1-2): KAGVTQTPRYLIKTRGQQVTLSCSPISGHRSVSWYQQTPGQGLQFLFEYFSETQRNKGNFPGRFSGRQFSNSRSEMNVSTLELGDSALYLCASSSAGPYYGYTFGSGTRLTVV.

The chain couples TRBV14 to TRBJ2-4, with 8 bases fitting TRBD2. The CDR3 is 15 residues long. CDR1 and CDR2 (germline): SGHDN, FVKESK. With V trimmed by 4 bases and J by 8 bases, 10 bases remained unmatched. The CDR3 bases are TGTGCCAGCAGCCCGCGGACAGCCGGGGGGGACATTCAGTACTTC. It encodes CASSPRTAGGDIQYF.

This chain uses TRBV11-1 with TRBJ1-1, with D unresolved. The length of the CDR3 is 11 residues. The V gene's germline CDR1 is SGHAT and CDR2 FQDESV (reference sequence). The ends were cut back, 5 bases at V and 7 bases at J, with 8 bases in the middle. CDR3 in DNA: TGTGCCAGCAGCGTACTTCATGAAGCTTTCTTT. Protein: CASSVLHEAFF.

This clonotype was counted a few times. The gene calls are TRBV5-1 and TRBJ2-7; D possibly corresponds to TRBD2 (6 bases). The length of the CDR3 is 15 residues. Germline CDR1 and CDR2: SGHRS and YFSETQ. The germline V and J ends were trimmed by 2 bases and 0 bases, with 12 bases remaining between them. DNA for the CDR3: TGCGCCAGCAGCTTCGGCGGGATCTTCTCCTACGAGCAGTACTTC. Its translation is CASSFGGIFSYEQYF.

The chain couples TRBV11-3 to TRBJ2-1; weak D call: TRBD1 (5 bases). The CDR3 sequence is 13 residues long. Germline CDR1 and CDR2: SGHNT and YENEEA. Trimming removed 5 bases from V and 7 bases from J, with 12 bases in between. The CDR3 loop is CASSGQGKNEQFF. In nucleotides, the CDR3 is TGTGCCAGCAGCGGGCAGGGTAAGAATGAGCAGTTCTTC.

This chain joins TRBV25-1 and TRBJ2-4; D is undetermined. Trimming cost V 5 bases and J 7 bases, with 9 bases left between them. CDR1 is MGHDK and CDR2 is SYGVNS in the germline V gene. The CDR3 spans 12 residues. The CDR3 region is CASSSNRNIQYF. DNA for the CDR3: TGTGCCAGCAGTTCAAATAGGAACATTCAGTACTTC.

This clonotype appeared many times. The CDR3 spells CASTDSSGNTIYF. The CDR3, as DNA: TGTGCCAGCACCGACAGCTCTGGAAACACCATATATTTT. The chain joins TRBV12-3 or TRBV12-4 to TRBJ1-3; D may be TRBD1 (5 bases). Trimming stripped 7 bases from V and 0 bases from J, with 7 bases between. This CDR3 has 13 amino acids.

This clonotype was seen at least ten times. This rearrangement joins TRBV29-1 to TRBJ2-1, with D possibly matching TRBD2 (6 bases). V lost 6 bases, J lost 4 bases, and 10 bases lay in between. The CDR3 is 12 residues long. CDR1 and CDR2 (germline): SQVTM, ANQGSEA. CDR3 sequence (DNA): TGCAGCGTCGGGACTTTATACAATGAGCAGTTCTTC. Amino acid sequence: CSVGTLYNEQFF.

CDR3: CASSRDPGYGYTF. In nucleotides, the CDR3 is TGTGCCAGCAGTCGGGACCCGGGCTATGGCTACACCTTC. The V call is TRBV5-5, the J call TRBJ1-2; TRBD1 might be the D (5 bases). CDR3 length: 13 amino acids. Germline CDR1 and CDR2: SGHKS and YYEKEE (reference sequence). Trimming took off 5 bases at V and 4 bases at J, with 12 bases between the two ends.

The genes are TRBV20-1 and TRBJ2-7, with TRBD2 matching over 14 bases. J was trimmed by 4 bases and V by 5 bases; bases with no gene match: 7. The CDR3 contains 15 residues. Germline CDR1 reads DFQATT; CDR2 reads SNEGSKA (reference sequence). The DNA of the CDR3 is TGCAGTGCTGACGGGGGACTAGCGGGAGTTTACGAGCAGTACTTC. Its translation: CSADGGLAGVYEQYF.

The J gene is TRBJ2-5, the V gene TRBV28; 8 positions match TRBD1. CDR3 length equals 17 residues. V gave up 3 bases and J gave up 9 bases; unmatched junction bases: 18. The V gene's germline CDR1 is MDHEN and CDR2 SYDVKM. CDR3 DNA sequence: TGTGCCAGCAGTTTTCCCGCGGACAGGGATAGCAATCAGCCCCAGTACTTC. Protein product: CASSFPADRDSNQPQYF.

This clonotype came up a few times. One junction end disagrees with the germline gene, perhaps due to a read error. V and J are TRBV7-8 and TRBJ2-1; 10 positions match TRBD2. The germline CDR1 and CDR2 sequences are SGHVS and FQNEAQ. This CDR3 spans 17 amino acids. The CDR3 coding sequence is TGCGCCAGCAGCCTAAGATCAGCGGGGGGGCCCTACAATGAGCAGTTCTTC. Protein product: CASSLRSAGGPYNEQFF.

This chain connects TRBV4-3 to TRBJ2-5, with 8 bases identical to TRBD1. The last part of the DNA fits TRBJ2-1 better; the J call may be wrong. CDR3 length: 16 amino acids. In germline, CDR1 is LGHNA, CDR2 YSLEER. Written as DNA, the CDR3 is TGCGCCAGCAGCCAAGTTCTTTCAGGGGGCTCAGGTGAGCAGTTCTTC. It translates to CASSQVLSGGSGEQFF.

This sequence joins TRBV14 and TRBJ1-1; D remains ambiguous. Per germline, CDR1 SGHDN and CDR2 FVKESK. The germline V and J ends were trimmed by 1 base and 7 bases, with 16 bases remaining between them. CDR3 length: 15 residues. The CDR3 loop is CASSQVGLMQDEAFF. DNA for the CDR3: TGTGCCAGCAGCCAAGTGGGCCTCATGCAGGATGAAGCTTTCTTT. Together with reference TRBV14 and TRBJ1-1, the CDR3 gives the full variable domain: EAGVTQFPSHSVIEKGQTVTLRCDPISGHDNLYWYRRVMGKEIKFLLHFVKESKQDESGMPNNRFLAERTGGTYSTLKVQPAELEDSGVYFCASSQVGLMQDEAFFGQGTRLTVV.

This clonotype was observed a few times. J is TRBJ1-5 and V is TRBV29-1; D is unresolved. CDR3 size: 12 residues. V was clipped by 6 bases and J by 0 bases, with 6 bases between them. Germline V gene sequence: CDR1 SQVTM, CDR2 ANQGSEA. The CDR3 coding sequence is TGCAGCGTCGGGGATAGCAATCAGCCCCAGCATTTT. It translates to CSVGDSNQPQHF. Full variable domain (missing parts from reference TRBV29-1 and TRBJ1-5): SAVISQKPSRDICQRGTSLTIQCQVDSQVTMMFWYRQQPGQSLTLIATANQGSEATYESGFVIDKFPISRPNLTFSTLTVSNMSPEDSSIYLCSVGDSNQPQHFGDGTRLSIL.

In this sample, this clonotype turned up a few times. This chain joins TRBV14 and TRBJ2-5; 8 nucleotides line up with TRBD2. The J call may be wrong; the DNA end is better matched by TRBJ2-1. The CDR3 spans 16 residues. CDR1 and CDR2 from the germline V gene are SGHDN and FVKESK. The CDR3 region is CASSPDWAGGLVEQFF. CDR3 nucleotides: TGTGCCAGCAGCCCCGACTGGGCGGGAGGATTAGTTGAGCAGTTCTTC.

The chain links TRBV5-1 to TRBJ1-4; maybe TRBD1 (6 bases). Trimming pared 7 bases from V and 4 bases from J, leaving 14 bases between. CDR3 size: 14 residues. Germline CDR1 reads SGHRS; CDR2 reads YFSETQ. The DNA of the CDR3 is TGCGCCAGCTCCGAGGGGGGCGTTAATGAAAAACTGTTTTTT. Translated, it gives CASSEGGVNEKLFF.

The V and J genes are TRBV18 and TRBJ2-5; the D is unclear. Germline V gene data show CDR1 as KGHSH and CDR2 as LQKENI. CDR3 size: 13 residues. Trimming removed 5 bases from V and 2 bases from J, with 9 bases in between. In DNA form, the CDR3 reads TGTGCCAGCTCAGCAAATTTTCAAGAGACCCAGTACTTC. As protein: CASSANFQETQYF.

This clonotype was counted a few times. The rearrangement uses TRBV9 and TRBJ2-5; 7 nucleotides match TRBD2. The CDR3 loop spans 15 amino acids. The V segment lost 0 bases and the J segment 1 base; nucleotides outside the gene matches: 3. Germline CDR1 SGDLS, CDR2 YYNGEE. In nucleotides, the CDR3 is TGTGCCAGCAGCGTAGTACCGGGGGGCCAAGAGACCCAGTACTTC. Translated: CASSVVPGGQETQYF.

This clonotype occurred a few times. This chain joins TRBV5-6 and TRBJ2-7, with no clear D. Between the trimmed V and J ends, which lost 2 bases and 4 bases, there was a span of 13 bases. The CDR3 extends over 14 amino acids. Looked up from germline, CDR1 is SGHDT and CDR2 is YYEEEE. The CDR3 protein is CASSFYSSGYEQYF. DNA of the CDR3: TGTGCCAGCAGCTTTTACAGTTCCGGGTACGAGCAGTACTTC. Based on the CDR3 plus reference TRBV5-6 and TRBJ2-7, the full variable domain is DAGVTQSPTHLIKTRGQQVTLRCSPKSGHDTVSWYQQALGQGPQFIFQYYEEEERQRGNFPDRFSGHQFPNYSSELNVNALLLGDSALYLCASSFYSSGYEQYFGPGTRLTVT.

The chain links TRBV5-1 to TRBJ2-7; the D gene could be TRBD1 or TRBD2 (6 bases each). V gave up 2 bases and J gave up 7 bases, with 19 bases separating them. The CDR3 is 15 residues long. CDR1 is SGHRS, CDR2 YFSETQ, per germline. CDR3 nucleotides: TGCGCCAGCAGCTTCACAGGGTCGGGAGCGGGTGAGCAGTACTTC. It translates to CASSFTGSGAGEQYF.

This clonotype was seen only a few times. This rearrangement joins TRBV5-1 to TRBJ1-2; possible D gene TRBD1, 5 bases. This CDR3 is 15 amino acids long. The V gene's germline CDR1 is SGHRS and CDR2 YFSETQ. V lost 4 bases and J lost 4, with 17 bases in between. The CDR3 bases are TGCGCCAGCAGCGGAGCAGTGGGACGGATCTATGGCTACACCTTC. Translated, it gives CASSGAVGRIYGYTF. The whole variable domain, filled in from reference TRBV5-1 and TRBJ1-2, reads KAGVTQTPRYLIKTRGQQVTLSCSPISGHRSVSWYQQTPGQGLQFLFEYFSETQRNKGNFPGRFSGRQFSNSRSEMNVSTLELGDSALYLCASSGAVGRIYGYTFGSGTRLTVV.

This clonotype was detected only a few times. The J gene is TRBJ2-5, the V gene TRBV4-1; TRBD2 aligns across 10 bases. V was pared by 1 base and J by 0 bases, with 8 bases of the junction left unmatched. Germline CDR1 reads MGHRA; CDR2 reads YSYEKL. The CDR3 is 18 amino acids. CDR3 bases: TGCGCCAGCAGCCAAGTGACCTCAGCGGGAGGGTACCAAGAGACCCAGTACTTC. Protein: CASSQVTSAGGYQETQYF.

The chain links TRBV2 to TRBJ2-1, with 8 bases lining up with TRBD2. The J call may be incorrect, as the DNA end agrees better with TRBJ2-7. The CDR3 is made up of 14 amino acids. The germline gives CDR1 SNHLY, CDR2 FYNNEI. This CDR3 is CASSEASGFGEQYF. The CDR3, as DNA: TGTGCCAGCAGTGAGGCTAGCGGGTTCGGCGAGCAGTACTTC.

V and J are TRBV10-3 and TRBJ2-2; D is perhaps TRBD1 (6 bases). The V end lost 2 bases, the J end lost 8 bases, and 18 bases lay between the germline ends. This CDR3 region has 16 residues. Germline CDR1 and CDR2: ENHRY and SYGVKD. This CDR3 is CAISEEPTGKEGELFF. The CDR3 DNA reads TGTGCCATCAGTGAGGAACCCACAGGGAAGGAGGGGGAGCTGTTTTTT.

CDR3 loop: CASSLVRAYGYTF. As DNA, the CDR3 is TGTGCCAGCAGCTTAGTACGCGCCTATGGCTACACCTTC. The chain combines TRBV7-9 with TRBJ1-2, with D unclear. The ends were cut back, 1 base at V and 4 bases at J, with 7 bases in the middle. Germline-derived CDR1 and CDR2 are SEHNR and FQNEAQ (reference sequence). This CDR3 comprises 13 residues.

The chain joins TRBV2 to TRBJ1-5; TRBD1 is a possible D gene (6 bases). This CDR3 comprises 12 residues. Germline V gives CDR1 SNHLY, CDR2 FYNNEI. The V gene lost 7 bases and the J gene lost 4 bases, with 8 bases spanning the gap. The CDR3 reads CASTDRNQPQHF. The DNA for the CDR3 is TGTGCCAGCACCGACAGGAATCAGCCCCAGCATTTT.